This T cell receptor beta chain is from a study of identical twins. Germline V gene lookup returns CDR1 SGHTA and CDR2 FQGTGA. CDR3 size: 18 residues. The trim removed 5 bases at V and 4 bases at J, leaving 19 bases unmatched. TCRdb independently ran MiXCR on the 5' RACE reads; one entry per CDR3 protein. This sample has about 570,000 distinct CDR3 sequences; over 8.5% occur once, and the top ten carry roughly 3%. In addition, the sample was reused for a study of yellow fever vaccine responses in identical twins.

The sequence was collected from a woman under 30 in good health. The chain is built from TRBV7-3 and TRBJ1-2; 7 positions agree with TRBD1. Material for sequencing was PBMCs. CDR3 nucleotides: TGTGCCAGCAGCCCCTACCCGGGACAGACCCTAAATTTCTATGGCTACACCTTC. It is translated as CASSPYPGQTLNFYGYTF.